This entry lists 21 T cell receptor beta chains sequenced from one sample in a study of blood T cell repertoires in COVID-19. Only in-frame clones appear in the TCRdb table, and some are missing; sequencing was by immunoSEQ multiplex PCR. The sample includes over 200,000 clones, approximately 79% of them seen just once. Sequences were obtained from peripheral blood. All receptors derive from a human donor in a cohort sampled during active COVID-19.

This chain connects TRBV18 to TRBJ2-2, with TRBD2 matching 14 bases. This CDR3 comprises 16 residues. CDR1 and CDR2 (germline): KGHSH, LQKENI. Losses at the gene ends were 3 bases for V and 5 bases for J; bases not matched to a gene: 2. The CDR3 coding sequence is TGTGCCAGCTCACCGGGACTAGCGGGAGTTACCGGGGAGCTGTTTTTT. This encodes CASSPGLAGVTGELFF.

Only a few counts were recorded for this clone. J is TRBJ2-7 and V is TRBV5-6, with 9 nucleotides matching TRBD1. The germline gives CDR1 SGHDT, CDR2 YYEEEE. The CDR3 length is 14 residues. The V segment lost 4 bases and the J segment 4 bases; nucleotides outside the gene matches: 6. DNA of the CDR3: TGTGCCAGCAGCGGAGGACAGGGGTCTTACGAGCAGTACTTC. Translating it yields CASSGGQGSYEQYF.

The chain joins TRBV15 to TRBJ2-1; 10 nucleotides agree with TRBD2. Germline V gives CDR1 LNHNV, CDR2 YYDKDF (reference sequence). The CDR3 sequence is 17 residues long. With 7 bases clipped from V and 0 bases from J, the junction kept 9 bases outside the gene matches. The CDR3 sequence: CATISSGSPLSYNEQFF. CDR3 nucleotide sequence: TGTGCCACCATCTCTAGCGGGAGTCCCCTCTCCTACAATGAGCAGTTCTTC.

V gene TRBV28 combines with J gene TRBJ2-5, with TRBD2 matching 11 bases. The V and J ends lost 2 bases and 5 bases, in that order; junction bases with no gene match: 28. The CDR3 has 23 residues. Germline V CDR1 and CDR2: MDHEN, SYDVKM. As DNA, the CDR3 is TGTGCCAGCAGTTTACCGCCCCTAATCCAGGGAGAACTAGCGGGAGACGGGGGGGAGACCCAGTACTTC. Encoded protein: CASSLPPLIQGELAGDGGETQYF.

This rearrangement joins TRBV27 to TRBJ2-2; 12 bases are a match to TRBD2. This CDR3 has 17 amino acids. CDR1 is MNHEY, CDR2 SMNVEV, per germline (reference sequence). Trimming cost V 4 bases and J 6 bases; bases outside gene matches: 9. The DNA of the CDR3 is TGTGCCAGCAGTTGGGTTCTAGCGGGAGGGCCGTCCGGGGAGCTGTTTTTT. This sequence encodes CASSWVLAGGPSGELFF.

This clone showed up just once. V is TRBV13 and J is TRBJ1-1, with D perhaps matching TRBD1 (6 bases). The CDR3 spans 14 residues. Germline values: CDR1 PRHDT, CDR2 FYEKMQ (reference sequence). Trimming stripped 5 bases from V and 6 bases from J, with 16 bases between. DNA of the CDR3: TGTGCCAGCAGCGCCCCGTCAGGGGATCCTGAAGCTTTCTTT. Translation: CASSAPSGDPEAFF.

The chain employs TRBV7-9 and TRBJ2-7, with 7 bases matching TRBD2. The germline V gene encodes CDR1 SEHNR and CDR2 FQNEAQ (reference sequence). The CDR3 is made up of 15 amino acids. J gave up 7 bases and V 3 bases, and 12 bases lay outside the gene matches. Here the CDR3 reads CASSFEPRRAGEQYF. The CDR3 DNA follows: TGTGCCAGCAGCTTCGAACCTAGGCGAGCGGGAGAGCAGTACTTC.

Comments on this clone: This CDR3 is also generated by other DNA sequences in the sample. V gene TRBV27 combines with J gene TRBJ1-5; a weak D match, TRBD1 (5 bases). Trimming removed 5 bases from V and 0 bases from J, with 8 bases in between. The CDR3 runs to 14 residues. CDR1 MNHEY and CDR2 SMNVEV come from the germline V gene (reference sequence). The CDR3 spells CASSPDSSNQPQHF. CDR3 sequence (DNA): TGTGCCAGCAGTCCTGACAGTAGCAATCAGCCCCAGCATTTT.

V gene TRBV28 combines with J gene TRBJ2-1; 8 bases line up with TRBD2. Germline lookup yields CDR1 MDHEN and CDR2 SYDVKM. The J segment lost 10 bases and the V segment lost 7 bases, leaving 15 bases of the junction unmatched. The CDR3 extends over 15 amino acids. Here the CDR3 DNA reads TGTGCCAGCATCGAAAGGGGACTAGGGATTCGAGAGCAGTTCTTC. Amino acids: CASIERGLGIREQFF.

CDR3 sequence reads: CSAGDTEQYF. The CDR3, as DNA: TGCAGCGCAGGGGATACCGAGCAGTACTTC. The chain has TRBV29-1 and TRBJ2-7; weak D call: TRBD1 (6 bases). Germline V lookup: CDR1 SQVTM, CDR2 ANQGSEA. V was pared by 7 bases and J by 6 bases, with 10 bases between. The CDR3 has 10 residues.

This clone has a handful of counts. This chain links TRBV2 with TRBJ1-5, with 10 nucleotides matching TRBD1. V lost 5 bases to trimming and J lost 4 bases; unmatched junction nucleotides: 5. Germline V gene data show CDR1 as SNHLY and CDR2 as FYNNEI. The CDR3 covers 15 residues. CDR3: CASSTRTGGNQPQHF. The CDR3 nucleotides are TGTGCCAGCAGTACCCGGACAGGGGGAAATCAGCCCCAGCATTTT.

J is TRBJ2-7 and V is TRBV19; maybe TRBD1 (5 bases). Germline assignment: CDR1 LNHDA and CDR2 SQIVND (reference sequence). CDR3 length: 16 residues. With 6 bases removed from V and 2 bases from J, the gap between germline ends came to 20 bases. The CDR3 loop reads CASSSDQGLITYEQYF. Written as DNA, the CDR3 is TGTGCCAGTAGCTCCGACCAGGGCTTAATTACCTACGAGCAGTACTTC.

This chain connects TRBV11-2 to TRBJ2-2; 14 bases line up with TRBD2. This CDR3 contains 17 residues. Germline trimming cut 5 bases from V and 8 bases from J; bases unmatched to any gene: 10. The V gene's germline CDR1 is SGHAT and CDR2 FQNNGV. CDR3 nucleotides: TGTGCCAGCAGCGCCTCCGGGACTAGCGGGAGAAAGGGGGAGCTGTTTTTT. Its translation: CASSASGTSGRKGELFF.

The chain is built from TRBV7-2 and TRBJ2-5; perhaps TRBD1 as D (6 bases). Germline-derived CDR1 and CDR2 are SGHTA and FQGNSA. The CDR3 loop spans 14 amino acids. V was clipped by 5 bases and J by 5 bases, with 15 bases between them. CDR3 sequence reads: CASSENREWETQYF. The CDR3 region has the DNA TGTGCCAGCAGCGAAAACAGGGAGTGGGAGACCCAGTACTTC.

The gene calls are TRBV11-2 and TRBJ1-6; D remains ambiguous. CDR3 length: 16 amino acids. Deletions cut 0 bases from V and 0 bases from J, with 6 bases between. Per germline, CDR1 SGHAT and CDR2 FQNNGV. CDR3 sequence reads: CASSLDVSSYNSPLHF. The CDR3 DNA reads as TGTGCCAGCAGCTTAGATGTGAGCTCCTATAATTCACCCCTCCACTTT.

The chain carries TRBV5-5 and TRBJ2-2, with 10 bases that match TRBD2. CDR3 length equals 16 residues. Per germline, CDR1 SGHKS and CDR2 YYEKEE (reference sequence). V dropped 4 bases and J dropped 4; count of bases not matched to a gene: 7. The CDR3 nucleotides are TGTGCCAGCAGCCCGAGGACTAGCGGAGGCACCGGGGAGCTGTTTTTT. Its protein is CASSPRTSGGTGELFF.

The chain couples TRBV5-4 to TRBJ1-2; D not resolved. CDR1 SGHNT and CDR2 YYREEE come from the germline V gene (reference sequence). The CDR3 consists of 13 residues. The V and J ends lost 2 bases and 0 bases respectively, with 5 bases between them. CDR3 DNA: TGTGCCAGCAGCTTTCAGTCTAACTATGGCTACACCTTC. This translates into CASSFQSNYGYTF.

CDR3 DNA sequence: TGTGCCAGCAGCTTAGGGCAGGCGTCCACCATATATTTT. Translation gives CASSLGQASTIYF. This chain links TRBV7-9 with TRBJ1-3; D call uncertain. The V gene's germline CDR1 is SEHNR and CDR2 FQNEAQ (reference sequence). The germline V and J ends were trimmed by 1 base and 9 bases, with 10 bases remaining between them. There are 13 residues in the CDR3.

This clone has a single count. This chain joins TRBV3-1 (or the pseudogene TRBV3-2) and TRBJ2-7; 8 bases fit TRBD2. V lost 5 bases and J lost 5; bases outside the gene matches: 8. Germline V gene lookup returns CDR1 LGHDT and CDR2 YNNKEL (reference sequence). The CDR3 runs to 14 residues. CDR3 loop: CASSYGTRRDEQYF. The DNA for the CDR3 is TGTGCCAGCAGCTACGGGACTAGGCGGGACGAGCAGTACTTC.

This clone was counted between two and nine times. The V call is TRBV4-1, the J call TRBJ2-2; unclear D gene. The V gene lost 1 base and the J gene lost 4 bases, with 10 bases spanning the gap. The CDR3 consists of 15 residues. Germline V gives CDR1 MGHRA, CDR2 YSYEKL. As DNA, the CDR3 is TGCGCCAGCAGCCAAGCTCACCACAGCACCGGGGAGCTGTTTTTT. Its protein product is CASSQAHHSTGELFF.

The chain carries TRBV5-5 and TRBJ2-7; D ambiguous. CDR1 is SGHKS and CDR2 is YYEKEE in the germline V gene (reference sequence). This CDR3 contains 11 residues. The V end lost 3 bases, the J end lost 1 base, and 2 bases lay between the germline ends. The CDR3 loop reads CASSSSYEQYF. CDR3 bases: TGTGCCAGCAGCTCGTCCTACGAGCAGTACTTC.